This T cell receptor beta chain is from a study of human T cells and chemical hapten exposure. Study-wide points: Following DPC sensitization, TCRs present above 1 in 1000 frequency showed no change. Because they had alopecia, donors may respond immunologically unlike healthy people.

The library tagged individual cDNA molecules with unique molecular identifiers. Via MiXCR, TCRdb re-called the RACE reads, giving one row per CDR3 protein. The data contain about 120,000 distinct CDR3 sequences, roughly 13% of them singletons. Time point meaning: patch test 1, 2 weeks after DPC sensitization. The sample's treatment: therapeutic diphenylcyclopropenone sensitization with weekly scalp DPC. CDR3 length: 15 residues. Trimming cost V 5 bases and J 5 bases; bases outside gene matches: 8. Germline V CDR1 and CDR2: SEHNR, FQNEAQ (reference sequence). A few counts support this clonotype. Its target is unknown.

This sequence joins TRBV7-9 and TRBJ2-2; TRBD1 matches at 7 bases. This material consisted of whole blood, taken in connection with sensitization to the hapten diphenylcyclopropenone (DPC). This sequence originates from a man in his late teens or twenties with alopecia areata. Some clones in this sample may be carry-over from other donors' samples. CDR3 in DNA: TGTGCCAGCAGCCGACCGGGACAGCTGACCGGGGAGCTGTTTTTT. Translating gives CASSRPGQLTGELFF. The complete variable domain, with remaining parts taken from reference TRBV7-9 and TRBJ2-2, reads DTGVSQNPRHKITKRGQNVTFRCDPISEHNRLYWYRQTLGQGPEFLTYFQNEAQLEKSRLLSDRFSAERPKGSFSTLEIQRTEQGDSAMYLCASSRPGQLTGELFFGEGSRLTVL.